This TCR beta chain emerged from a study of blood T cell repertoires in COVID-19. The overall study: There were acute and convalescent COVID-19 samples, and they came from the United States, Italy and Spain. From T cells, B-cell-depleted T cells, or PBMCs came the material, which was cDNA or gDNA.

V dropped 9 bases and J dropped 7; count of bases not matched to a gene: 28. CDR3 size: 20 residues. Germline lookup yields CDR1 KGHDR and CDR2 SFDVKD. The method was immunoSEQ multiplex PCR; TCRdb's version includes in-frame clones alone and lacks a portion of them. The table includes about 210,000 clones, under 90% detected once. This clonotype was sampled from a woman aged 50 to 60 with acute COVID-19. This sequence joins TRBV24-1 and TRBJ2-1; 8 positions agree with TRBD1. The sequencing input was PBMCs or T cells enriched from blood (not recorded which). The CDR3 loop is CATPRPIDRGGGMARNEQFF. CDR3 coding DNA: TGTGCCACCCCCAGACCAATCGACAGGGGAGGAGGAATGGCGAGGAATGAGCAGTTCTTC.